Listed below are T cell receptor beta chains from one sample, sequenced in a study of monozygotic twins with cystic fibrosis. Data came from immunoSEQ multiplex PCR; TCRdb stores just in-frame clones and leaves some out. The sample lists around 30,000 clones; 85% were seen once. Material: blood. The receptor set was obtained from a girl between 2 and 10 years old with cystic fibrosis. Both conserved end residues are part of each CDR3. Each record gives: clone size, D gene, J gene, V gene, CDR3 protein, CDR3 DNA. A D gene is named only where the DNA matches it firmly. Only part of the rows carry a size: once, few, many, or a class if the clone is expanded.

abundance: .; d_gene: TRBD1; j_gene: TRBJ2-2; v_gene: TRBV9; CDR3aa: CASTGTKGSQGAGELFF; CDR3nt: TGTGCCAGCACGGGGACCAAGGGATCCCAGGGGGCCGGGGAGCTGTTTTTT
abundance: .; d_gene: .; j_gene: TRBJ1-1; v_gene: TRBV14; CDR3aa: CASSQDSWTEAFF; CDR3nt: TGTGCCAGCAGCCAAGATTCATGGACTGAAGCTTTCTTT
abundance: .; d_gene: TRBD1; j_gene: TRBJ2-7; v_gene: TRBV29-1; CDR3aa: CSVDSGTANYEQYF; CDR3nt: TGCAGCGTTGATTCCGGGACAGCAAACTACGAGCAGTACTTC
abundance: .; d_gene: TRBD2; j_gene: TRBJ2-1; v_gene: TRBV27; CDR3aa: CASSSLAGAAYNEQFF; CDR3nt: TGTGCCAGCAGTTCGTTAGCGGGAGCGGCCTACAATGAGCAGTTCTTC
abundance: .; d_gene: .; j_gene: TRBJ1-3; v_gene: TRBV7-2; CDR3aa: CASSPTSFSGNTIYF; CDR3nt: TGTGCCAGCAGCCCGACGAGCTTCTCTGGAAACACCATATATTTT
abundance: .; d_gene: .; j_gene: TRBJ2-7; v_gene: TRBV18; CDR3aa: CASSPISGEFPHEQYF; CDR3nt: TGTGCCAGCTCACCAATCTCAGGGGAGTTTCCCCACGAGCAGTACTTC
abundance: .; d_gene: .; j_gene: TRBJ2-7; v_gene: TRBV6-4; CDR3aa: CASSGRAEGSSYEQYF; CDR3nt: TGTGCCAGCAGTGGCCGGGCAGAGGGAAGCTCCTACGAGCAGTACTTC
abundance: few; d_gene: TRBD1; j_gene: TRBJ1-1; v_gene: TRBV7-8; CDR3aa: CASSGQGRDTEAFF; CDR3nt: TGTGCCAGCAGCGGACAGGGGAGGGACACTGAAGCTTTCTTT
abundance: .; d_gene: .; j_gene: TRBJ2-1; v_gene: TRBV29-1; CDR3aa: CSAHEFDEQFF; CDR3nt: TGCAGCGCCCATGAGTTTGATGAGCAGTTCTTC
abundance: .; d_gene: .; j_gene: TRBJ1-1; v_gene: TRBV19; CDR3aa: CASSWSSHQNTEAFF; CDR3nt: TGTGCCAGTAGTTGGAGTAGTCACCAGAACACTGAAGCTTTCTTT
abundance: .; d_gene: TRBD1; j_gene: TRBJ1-1; v_gene: TRBV12-5; CDR3aa: CASGLAGQGTEAFF; CDR3nt: TGTGCTAGTGGTTTGGCGGGACAGGGGACTGAAGCTTTCTTT
abundance: .; d_gene: TRBD1; j_gene: TRBJ2-5; v_gene: TRBV7-8; CDR3aa: CASSFRTGWEETQYF; CDR3nt: TGTGCCAGCAGCTTCCGGACAGGGTGGGAAGAGACCCAGTACTTC
abundance: .; d_gene: TRBD1; j_gene: TRBJ1-2; v_gene: TRBV6-4; CDR3aa: CASSATGQAVYGYTF; CDR3nt: TGTGCCAGCAGCGCCACCGGACAGGCAGTCTATGGCTACACCTTC
abundance: .; d_gene: .; j_gene: TRBJ1-4; v_gene: TRBV29-1; CDR3aa: CSVRTYNEKLFF; CDR3nt: TGCAGCGTTCGGACTTATAATGAAAAACTGTTTTTT
abundance: .; d_gene: .; j_gene: TRBJ2-7; v_gene: TRBV7-9; CDR3aa: CASSLSGAYEQYF; CDR3nt: TGTGCCAGCAGCTTATCAGGGGCCTACGAGCAGTACTTC
abundance: .; d_gene: TRBD1; j_gene: TRBJ1-1; v_gene: TRBV28; CDR3aa: CASSLTGQGDTEAFF; CDR3nt: TGTGCCAGCAGTTTGACTGGACAGGGGGACACTGAAGCTTTCTTT
abundance: once; d_gene: TRBD1; j_gene: TRBJ1-1; v_gene: TRBV30; CDR3aa: CAWSVGQVAVAFF; CDR3nt: TGTGCCTGGAGTGTAGGACAGGTCGCTGTAGCTTTCTTT
abundance: .; d_gene: TRBD1; j_gene: TRBJ2-2; v_gene: TRBV19; CDR3aa: CASSGRDRRATGELFF; CDR3nt: TGTGCCAGTAGTGGCCGGGACAGGAGGGCCACCGGGGAGCTGTTTTTT
abundance: .; d_gene: .; j_gene: TRBJ2-7; v_gene: TRBV27; CDR3aa: CASRWGRRFYEQYF; CDR3nt: TGTGCCAGCAGGTGGGGGAGACGATTCTACGAGCAGTACTTC
abundance: .; d_gene: .; j_gene: TRBJ1-4; v_gene: TRBV7-9; CDR3aa: CASSLREGTELFF; CDR3nt: TGTGCCAGCAGCTTGAGAGAAGGCACGGAACTGTTTTTT
abundance: .; d_gene: .; j_gene: TRBJ2-5; v_gene: TRBV2; CDR3aa: CASSERSGRQETQYF; CDR3nt: TGTGCCAGCAGTGAAAGGTCCGGGCGGCAAGAGACCCAGTACTTC
abundance: .; d_gene: TRBD2; j_gene: TRBJ2-3; v_gene: TRBV10-3; CDR3aa: CAISLAGVSGTDTQYF; CDR3nt: TGTGCCATCAGCTTAGCGGGAGTATCCGGAACAGATACGCAGTATTTT
abundance: .; d_gene: .; j_gene: TRBJ2-7; v_gene: TRBV2; CDR3aa: CASRPGRSSYEQYF; CDR3nt: TGTGCCAGCAGACCGGGACGAAGCTCCTACGAGCAGTACTTC